This T cell receptor (beta chain) derives from a study of cytotoxic CD8 clonotypes in ibrutinib-treated CLL. This CDR3 comprises 16 residues. V shed 1 base, J shed 1 base, and the junction held 7 bases outside the gene matches. Germline CDR1 MGHRA, CDR2 YSYEKL. The data were produced by immunoSEQ multiplex PCR, yet TCRdb's version contains in-frame clones alone and is incomplete. The sample includes just over 65,000 clones, around 68% of them seen just once. Regarding the study as a whole: An increase in clonality occurred at ibrutinib response, followed by a return toward baseline at progression. Clonotypes that were public were uncommon, and they contracted or stayed stable on treatment. Against age-matched healthy donors, baseline clonality ran higher and tracked circulating CD8+ T-cell counts.

Note on this clone: Its antigen remains unidentified.

This chain uses TRBV4-1 with TRBJ2-7; TRBD2 matches at 7 bases. This clonotype was sampled from a human donor with chronic lymphocytic leukemia. This sample comprised PBMCs, obtained after 12 months of ibrutinib treatment. In DNA form, the CDR3 reads TGCGCCAGCAGCCAAGGGGAGGGCGGACCATCCTACGAGCAGTACTTC. This sequence encodes CASSQGEGGPSYEQYF.